The clone carrying this T cell receptor beta chain was counted ten times or more. Trimming removed 1 base at V and 1 base at J, with 10 bases between. Germline V gene sequence: CDR1 LGHNA, CDR2 YNFKEQ. This CDR3 comprises 15 residues. This sample is drawn from a study of metastatic and nonmetastatic thyroid tumors. Patients had received no treatment of any kind before thyroid surgery. TCRdb recomputed clones from the PCR reads via MiXCR. The sample shows approximately 12,000 clones, around 21% of them seen only once. The TCR originated in a female donor with papillary thyroid cancer or a benign thyroid nodule (not recorded which). Some clones in this sample may be carry-over from other donors' samples. The chain uses TRBV4-2 and TRBJ1-1; D gene ambiguous. Sequencing was carried out using adjacent normal tissue. The CDR3 here is CASSQVYLGNTEAFF. CDR3 coding DNA: TGTGCCAGCAGCCAAGTCTATTTAGGGAACACTGAAGCTTTCTTT.